The present entry profiles one T cell receptor (beta chain) with its context. Other DNA sequences within the sample encode an identical CDR3. Repertoires were generated with immunoSEQ multiplex PCR, while TCRdb's copy carries only in-frame clones and drops some. The table lists 2 million to 2.5 million clones, more than 80% of them singletons. This record belongs to a study of shared clonotypes between healthy human individuals. CD4+ cells underwent separation, giving CD45RA+ naive and CD45RA-negative memory subsets. Germline trimming cut 3 bases from V and 2 bases from J; bases unmatched to any gene: 2. There are 16 residues in the CDR3. CDR1 and CDR2 (germline): SGDLS, YYNGEE.

Sequenced material: naive CD4+ T cells from PBMCs. Subset given: CD45RA+ positively selected. This TCR came from a man aged 18 to 35 in good health. Some clones in this sample may be carry-over from other donors' samples. The chain links TRBV9 to TRBJ2-5, with 15 bases identical to TRBD2. The CDR3 nucleotides read TGTGCCAGCAGCGGAGGACTAGCGGGAGGGCAAGAGACCCAGTACTTC. Amino acids: CASSGGLAGGQETQYF.